This TCR beta chain was captured in a study of T cells in tumors after PD-1 blockade. Assay used: immunoSEQ multiplex PCR; TCRdb lists only in-frame clones, some missing. The table lists 20,000 to 25,000 clones, over 75% of them singletons. The sequencing used PBMCs, collected before anti-PD-1 treatment. The sequence derives from a human donor with basal cell carcinoma.

CDR3 loop: CASSLVQDYGYTF. CDR3 nucleotides: TGTGCCAGCAGTTTAGTACAGGACTATGGCTACACCTTC. This chain connects TRBV28 to TRBJ1-2, with D perhaps TRBD1 (5 bases). V was clipped by 2 bases and J by 3 bases, with 7 bases between them. Germline assignment: CDR1 MDHEN and CDR2 SYDVKM. The CDR3 contains 13 residues.